The subject of this entry is one TCR beta chain. The antigen remains unidentified. This sample was included in a study of T cells after yellow fever vaccination. General study findings and limits: FACS-sorted repertoires might harbor abundant contaminating clonotypes from the bulk population.

Production of TCR cDNA was by 5'RACE template switching, which also added a universal primer site and UMIs. Each CDR3 protein is one row after TCRdb ran MiXCR on the 5' RACE reads. The table includes some 550,000 distinct CDR3 sequences, about 19% detected once. Germline V CDR1 and CDR2: LNHDA, SQIVND (reference sequence). The CDR3 has 16 residues. J gave up 8 bases and V 6 bases, and 15 bases lay outside the gene matches. Specimen: PBMCs, collected 15 days after the yellow fever booster vaccination. V and J are TRBV19 and TRBJ2-1, with 8 nucleotides matching TRBD2. The sequence derives from a man between 25 and 39 years old who received the YFV17D yellow fever vaccine. The CDR3 protein is CASRPSPGLEIHEQFF. The CDR3 DNA follows: TGTGCCAGTAGGCCATCCCCGGGACTAGAGATCCATGAGCAGTTCTTC.